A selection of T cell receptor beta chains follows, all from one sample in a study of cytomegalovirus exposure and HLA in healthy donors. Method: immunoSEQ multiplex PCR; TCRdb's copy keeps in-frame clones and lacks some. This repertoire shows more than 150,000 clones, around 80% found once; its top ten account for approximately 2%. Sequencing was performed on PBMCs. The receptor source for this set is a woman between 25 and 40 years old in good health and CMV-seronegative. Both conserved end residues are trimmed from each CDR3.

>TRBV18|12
ASSKTSGGDEQY
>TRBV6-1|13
ASSEAAGWNTEAF
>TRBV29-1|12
SVEDSLRADEAF
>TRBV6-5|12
ASSYGGANTEAF
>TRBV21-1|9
ASSKDSEQF
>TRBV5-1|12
ASSLDGRDYEQY
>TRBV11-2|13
ASSSNRGPVETQY
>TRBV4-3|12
ASSPGGPGDTQY
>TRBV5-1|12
ASSQLGGDQPQH
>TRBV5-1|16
ASSGGDLAGGSTDTQY
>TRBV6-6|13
ASSYPDRGLDEQY
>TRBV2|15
ASTQGLAGDLSYEQY
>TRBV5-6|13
ASSLPSGVYNEQF
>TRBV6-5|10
ASSRDRKKVH
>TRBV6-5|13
ASSLTSGGALTQY
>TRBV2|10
ASKTVSYEQY
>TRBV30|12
AWSVLGRDNEQF
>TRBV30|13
AWSPGSPAGYGYT
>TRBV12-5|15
ASGLDFFLDSNQPQH
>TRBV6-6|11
ASTPGGTDTQY
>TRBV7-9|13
ASSSSQGAYTEAF
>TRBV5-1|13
ASSLAGGQYNEQF
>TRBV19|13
ASSMGQGSQDTQY
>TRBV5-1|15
ASSLGRTGVWSYGYT